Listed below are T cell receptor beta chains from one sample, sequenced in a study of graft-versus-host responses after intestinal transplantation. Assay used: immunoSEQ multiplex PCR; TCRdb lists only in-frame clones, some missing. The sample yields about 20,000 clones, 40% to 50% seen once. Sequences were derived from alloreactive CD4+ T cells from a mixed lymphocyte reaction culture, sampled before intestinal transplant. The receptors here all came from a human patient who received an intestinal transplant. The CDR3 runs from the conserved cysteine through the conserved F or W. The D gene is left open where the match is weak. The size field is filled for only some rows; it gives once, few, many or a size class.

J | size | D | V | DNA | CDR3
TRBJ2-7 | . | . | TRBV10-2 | TGCGCCAGCAGGCGGCGGCTAACCTCCTACGAGCAGTACTTC | CASRRRLTSYEQYF
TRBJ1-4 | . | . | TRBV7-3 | TGTGCCAGCAGCCGGGGTATGGGCGAAAAACTGTTTTTT | CASSRGMGEKLFF
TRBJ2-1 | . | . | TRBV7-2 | TGTGCCAGCAGCTTAGCGCGAGTGGGGGGGCGTAGAAATGAGCAGTTCTTC | CASSLARVGGRRNEQFF
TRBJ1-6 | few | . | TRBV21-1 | TGTGCCAGCAGCAAAAGACCCCGTCCAGGGGAGGGCTCACCCCTCCACTTT | CASSKRPRPGEGSPLHF
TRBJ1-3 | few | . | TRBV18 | TGTGCCAGCTCGCCGACTGCTGGAAACACCATATATTTT | CASSPTAGNTIYF
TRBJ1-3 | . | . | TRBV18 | TGTGCCAGCTCACCAATGCGGGACCCGGCCTCGGGAAACACCATATATTTT | CASSPMRDPASGNTIYF
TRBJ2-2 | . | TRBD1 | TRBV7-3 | TGTGCCAGCAGCCCCGACAGGGGAAACACCGGGGAGCTGTTTTTT | CASSPDRGNTGELFF
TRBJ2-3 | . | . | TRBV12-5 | TGTGCTAGTGGTCCCGGACTAGGGGGGTTCACAGATACGCAGTATTTT | CASGPGLGGFTDTQYF
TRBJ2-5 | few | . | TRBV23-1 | TGCGCCAGCAGTCAATCGACAGTCCAAGAGACCCAGTACTTC | CASSQSTVQETQYF
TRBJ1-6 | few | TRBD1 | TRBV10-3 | TGTGCCATCACCCGGGACAGCAAGAATTCACCCCTCCACTTT | CAITRDSKNSPLHF
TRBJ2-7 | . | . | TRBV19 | TGTGCCAGTAGGCAACAGGTTTGGGTGAGGGAGCAGTACTTC | CASRQQVWVREQYF
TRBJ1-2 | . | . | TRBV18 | TGTGCCAGCTCACCACGGCAGGGTTCAAACTATGGCTACACCTTC | CASSPRQGSNYGYTF
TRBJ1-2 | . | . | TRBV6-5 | TGTGCCAGCAGTTACCAGGGGACGTCCCCCTATGGCTACACCTTC | CASSYQGTSPYGYTF
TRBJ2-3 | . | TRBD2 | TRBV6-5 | TGTGCCAGCAGGCCGGGACTAGCGGGGGATACGCAGTATTTT | CASRPGLAGDTQYF
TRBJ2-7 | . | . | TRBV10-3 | TGTGCCATCAGTGCCAGGGGGGCCTACGAGCAGTACTTC | CAISARGAYEQYF
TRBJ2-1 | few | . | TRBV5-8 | TGTGCCAGCAGCCCTCCCCCGGGCAATGAGCAGTTCTTC | CASSPPPGNEQFF
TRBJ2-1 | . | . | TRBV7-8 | TGTGCCAGCAGCTTAGATCGTGACAGGAACAATGAGCAGTTCTTC | CASSLDRDRNNEQFF
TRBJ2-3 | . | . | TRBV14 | TGTGCCAGCAGCCAAAGCTCAGATACGCAGTATTTT | CASSQSSDTQYF
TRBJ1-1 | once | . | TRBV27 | TGTGCCAGCAGTTTATCAGGGGCCCTAACTGAAGCTTTCTTT | CASSLSGALTEAFF
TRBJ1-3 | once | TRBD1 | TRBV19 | TGTGCCAGTAGCATCAGGGGGCCCGGAAACACCATATATTTT | CASSIRGPGNTIYF
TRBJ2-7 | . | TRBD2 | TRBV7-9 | TGTGCCAGCCTCGCTTACGGGAGGACCTACGAGCAGTACTTC | CASLAYGRTYEQYF
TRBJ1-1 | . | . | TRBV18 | TGTGCCAGCCAGGGGTTTACTGAAGCTTTCTTT | CASQGFTEAFF
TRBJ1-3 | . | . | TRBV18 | TGTGCCAGCTCACCGGGACAAGCCTCTGGAAACACCATATATTTT | CASSPGQASGNTIYF
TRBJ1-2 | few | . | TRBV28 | TGTGCCAGCAGTCCCCCGCTAGTGGGCTACACCTTC | CASSPPLVGYTF
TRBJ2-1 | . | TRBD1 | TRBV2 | TGTGCCAGCAGGGGGACAGGGTACAATGAGCAGTTCTTC | CASRGTGYNEQFF
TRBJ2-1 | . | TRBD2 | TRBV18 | TGTGCCAGCTCAACACTAGCGGGCCCCTACAATGAGCAGTTCTTC | CASSTLAGPYNEQFF
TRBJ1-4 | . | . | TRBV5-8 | TGTGCCAGCAGCTTTATACGGAATGAAAAACTGTTTTTT | CASSFIRNEKLFF
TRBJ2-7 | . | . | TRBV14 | TGTGCCAGCAGCCCCTTTCGCCCGGGACAAGCATACGAGCAGTACTTC | CASSPFRPGQAYEQYF
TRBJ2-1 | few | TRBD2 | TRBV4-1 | TGCGCCAGCAGCCAAGCGAGCGGGGGGGAGCAGTTCTTC | CASSQASGGEQFF
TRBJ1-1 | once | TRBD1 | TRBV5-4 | TGTGCCAGCATCGGGGGACAGGGACCGAACACTGAAGCTTTCTTT | CASIGGQGPNTEAFF
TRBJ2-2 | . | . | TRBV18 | TGTGCCAGCTCCATCTTAGGGGGCACCGGGGAGCTGTTTTTT | CASSILGGTGELFF
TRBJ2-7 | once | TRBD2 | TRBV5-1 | TGCGCCAGCAGCGCGACGACTAGCGGGGGATCCGAGCAGTACTTC | CASSATTSGGSEQYF
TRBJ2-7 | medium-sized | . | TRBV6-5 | TGTGCCAGCACATCGTGGGGCGGCGAGCAGTACTTC | CASTSWGGEQYF
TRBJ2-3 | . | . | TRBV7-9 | TGTGCCAGCAGCTTCGGGACAACATTGGATACGCAGTATTTT | CASSFGTTLDTQYF
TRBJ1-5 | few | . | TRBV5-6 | TGTGCCAGCAGCTCCCGTAGGGGTAGGGGCAATCAGCCCCAGCATTTT | CASSSRRGRGNQPQHF
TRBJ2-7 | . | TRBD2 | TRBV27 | TGTGCCAGCAGTTTATCGGGGGGGAGCTCCTACGAGCAGTACTTC | CASSLSGGSSYEQYF
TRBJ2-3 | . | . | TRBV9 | TGTGCCAGCAGCGTAGACAGAAGCACAGATACGCAGTATTTT | CASSVDRSTDTQYF